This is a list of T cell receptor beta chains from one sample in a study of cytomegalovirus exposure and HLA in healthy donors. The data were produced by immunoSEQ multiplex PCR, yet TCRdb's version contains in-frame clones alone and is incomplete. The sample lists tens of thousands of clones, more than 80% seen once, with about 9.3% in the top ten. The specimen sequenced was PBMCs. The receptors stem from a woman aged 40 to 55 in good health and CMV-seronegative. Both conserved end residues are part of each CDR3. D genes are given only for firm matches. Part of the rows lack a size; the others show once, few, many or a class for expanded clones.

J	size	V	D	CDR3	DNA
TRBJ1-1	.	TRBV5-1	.	CASSLALGGNTEAFF	TGCGCCAGCAGCTTGGCGTTGGGGGGAAACACTGAAGCTTTCTTT
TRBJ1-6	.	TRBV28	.	CASSPLGSSSYNSPLHF	TGTGCCAGCAGTCCTCTGGGCTCGAGCTCCTATAATTCACCCCTCCACTTT
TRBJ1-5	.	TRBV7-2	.	CASSPGDQPQHF	TGTGCCAGCAGCCCCGGGGATCAGCCCCAGCATTTT
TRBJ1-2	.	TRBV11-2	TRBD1	CASRGQQHSNYGYTF	TGTGCCAGCAGGGGACAGCAACATTCTAACTATGGCTACACCTTC
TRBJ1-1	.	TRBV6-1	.	CASRGTLSNTEAFF	TGTGCCAGCAGGGGGACACTTTCCAACACTGAAGCTTTCTTT
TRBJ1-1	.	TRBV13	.	CASSFVNTEAFF	TGTGCCAGCAGCTTCGTGAACACTGAAGCTTTCTTT
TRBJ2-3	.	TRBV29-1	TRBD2	CSVDSGGTDTQYF	TGCAGCGTCGATAGCGGGGGTACAGATACGCAGTATTTT
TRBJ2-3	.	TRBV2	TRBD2	CASREAGLSTDTQYF	TGTGCCAGCCGGGAGGCGGGGCTAAGCACAGATACGCAGTATTTT
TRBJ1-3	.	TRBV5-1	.	CASSLGVPGGNTIYF	TGCGCCAGCAGCTTGGGGGTGCCGGGAGGAAACACCATATATTTT
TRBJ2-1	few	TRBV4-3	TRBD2	CASSQDAGVQNEQFF	TGCGCCAGCAGCCAAGATGCGGGGGTTCAGAATGAGCAGTTCTTC
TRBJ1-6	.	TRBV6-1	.	CASSEQGYNSPLHF	TGTGCCAGCAGTGAACAGGGCTATAATTCACCCCTCCACTTT
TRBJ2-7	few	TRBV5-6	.	CASSLQASSYEQYF	TGTGCCAGCAGCTTGCAAGCCTCCTCCTACGAGCAGTACTTC
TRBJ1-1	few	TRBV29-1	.	CSVVGVRLKAEAFF	TGCAGCGTTGTTGGCGTCAGGCTAAAGGCTGAAGCTTTCTTT
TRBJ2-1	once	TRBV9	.	CASSVATGERGQFF	TGTGCCAGCAGCGTAGCTACGGGAGAAAGGGGGCAGTTCTTC
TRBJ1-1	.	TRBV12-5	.	CASGFSGHIASEAFF	TGTGCTAGTGGTTTTTCGGGACACATAGCGAGTGAAGCTTTCTTT
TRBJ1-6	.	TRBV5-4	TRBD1	CASSSGQGYNSPLHF	TGTGCCAGCAGCTCGGGACAGGGGTATAATTCACCCCTCCACTTT
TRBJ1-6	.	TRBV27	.	CASSLWGQLYNSPLHF	TGTGCCAGCAGTTTATGGGGCCAGCTTTATAATTCACCCCTCCACTTT
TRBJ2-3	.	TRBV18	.	CASSPFTGSLGDTQYF	TGTGCCAGCTCACCTTTTACAGGGTCCTTGGGGGATACGCAGTATTTT
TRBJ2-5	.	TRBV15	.	CATSREVRSWGQEAQYF	TGTGCCACCAGCAGAGAAGTCAGGTCCTGGGGGCAAGAGGCCCAGTACTTC
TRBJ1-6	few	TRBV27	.	CASSFGRAENSPLHF	TGTGCCAGCAGTTTCGGCAGGGCCGAGAATTCACCCCTCCACTTT
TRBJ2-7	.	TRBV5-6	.	CASSLYYEQYF	TGTGCCAGCAGCCTTTACTACGAGCAGTACTTC
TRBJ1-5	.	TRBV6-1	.	CASREQGFNQPQHF	TGTGCCAGCAGGGAACAGGGATTCAATCAGCCCCAGCATTTT
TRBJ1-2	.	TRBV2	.	CASSEAQGSHGYTF	TGTGCCAGCAGTGAAGCACAGGGTAGCCATGGCTACACCTTC
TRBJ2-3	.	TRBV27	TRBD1	CASHRGRRDTQYF	TGTGCCAGCCACAGGGGCCGGCGGGATACGCAGTATTTT
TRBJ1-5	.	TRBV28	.	CASSPTANNQPQHF	TGTGCCAGCAGTCCTACAGCCAACAATCAGCCCCAGCATTTT
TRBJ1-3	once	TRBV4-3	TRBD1	CASSYDRGLISGNTIYF	TGCGCCAGCAGCTACGATAGGGGGCTTATCTCTGGAAACACCATATATTTT
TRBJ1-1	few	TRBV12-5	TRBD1	CASGSGGTEAFF	TGTGCTAGTGGTTCAGGGGGCACTGAAGCTTTCTTT
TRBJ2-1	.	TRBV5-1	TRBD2	CASSTGLAGETPHNEQFF	TGCGCCAGCAGCACGGGACTAGCGGGGGAGACACCACACAATGAGCAGTTCTTC
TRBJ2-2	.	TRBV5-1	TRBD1	CASSTADRATGELFF	TGCGCCAGCAGCACGGCGGACAGGGCCACCGGGGAGCTGTTTTTT
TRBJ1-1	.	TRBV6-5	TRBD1	CASSRGDRMNTEAFF	TGTGCCAGCAGTCGCGGGGACAGAATGAACACTGAAGCTTTCTTT
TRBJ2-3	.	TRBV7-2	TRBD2	CASSLKRGGPTDTQYF	TGTGCCAGCAGCTTAAAGCGGGGGGGCCCCACAGATACGCAGTATTTT
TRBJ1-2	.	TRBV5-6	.	CASSPNPELINGYTF	TGTGCCAGCAGCCCAAATCCCGAGCTCATTAACGGCTACACCTTC
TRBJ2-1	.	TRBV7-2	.	CASSLVNNEQFF	TGTGCCAGCAGCTTAGTTAACAATGAGCAGTTCTTC
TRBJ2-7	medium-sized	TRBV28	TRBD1	CASSLWPGTGIYEQYF	TGTGCCAGCAGTTTATGGCCAGGGACAGGGATCTACGAGCAGTACTTC
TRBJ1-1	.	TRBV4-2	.	CASSHLDRNTEAFF	TGTGCCAGCAGCCACTTGGACAGGAACACTGAAGCTTTCTTT
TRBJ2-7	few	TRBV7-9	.	CASSFRDKSYEQYF	TGTGCCAGCAGCTTCCGGGACAAGTCCTACGAGCAGTACTTC
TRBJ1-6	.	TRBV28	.	CASSLRGQSDNSPLHF	TGTGCCAGCAGTCTGCGGGGCCAGTCGGATAATTCACCCCTCCACTTT
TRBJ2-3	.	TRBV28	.	CASSLAGSTRTQYF	TGTGCCAGCAGTTTGGCCGGTAGCACAAGAACGCAGTATTTT
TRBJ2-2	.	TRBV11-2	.	CASRIGGRYTGELFF	TGTGCCAGCAGGATAGGAGGGAGATACACCGGGGAGCTGTTTTTT
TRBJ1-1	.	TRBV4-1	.	CASSQEASRSTLNTEAFF	TGCGCCAGCAGCCAAGAAGCGTCAAGAAGTACCTTGAACACTGAAGCTTTCTTT
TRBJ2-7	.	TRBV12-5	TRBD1	CASGLGTAGWEQYF	TGTGCTAGTGGCCTTGGGACAGCAGGATGGGAGCAGTACTTC
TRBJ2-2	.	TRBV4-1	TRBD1	CASSQPGQKNTGELFF	TGCGCCAGCAGCCAACCGGGACAGAAGAACACCGGGGAGCTGTTTTTT
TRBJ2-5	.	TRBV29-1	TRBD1	CSVRNTGGWGQETQYF	TGCAGCGTTCGAAATACAGGGGGCTGGGGTCAAGAGACCCAGTACTTC
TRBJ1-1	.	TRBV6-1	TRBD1	CASRPGGFRGTEAFF	TGTGCCAGCCGTCCAGGGGGCTTTCGTGGCACTGAAGCTTTCTTT
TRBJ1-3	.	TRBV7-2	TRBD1	CASSLAPQGARGNTIYF	TGTGCCAGCAGCTTGGCCCCACAGGGGGCGAGAGGAAACACCATATATTTT
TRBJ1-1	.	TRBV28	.	CASVAGINTEAFF	TGTGCCAGCGTAGCAGGGATAAACACTGAAGCTTTCTTT
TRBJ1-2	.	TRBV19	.	CASSVGHGNGYTF	TGTGCCAGTAGTGTCGGACATGGGAATGGCTACACCTTC
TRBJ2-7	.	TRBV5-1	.	CASSLGGSAYEQYF	TGCGCCAGCAGCTTGGGAGGGTCAGCCTACGAGCAGTACTTC
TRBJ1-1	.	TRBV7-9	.	CSSSSSRDTEAFF	TGTTCCAGCAGCTCGAGCCGGGACACTGAAGCTTTCTTT